This T cell receptor (beta chain) was obtained from a study of T cell responses to AZD1222 COVID-19 vaccine. Study overall: Samples with a second dose at about 4 or about 12 weeks were pooled together.

After removal of 6 bases from V and 1 base from J, the junction contained 7 bases not matched to a gene. Germline V lookup: CDR1 SQVTM, CDR2 ANQGSEA. CDR3 length: 14 residues. The data were produced by immunoSEQ multiplex PCR, yet TCRdb's version contains in-frame clones alone and is incomplete. The table lists under 150,000 clones, roughly 90% of them singletons, with about 3% in the top ten. Study-level findings and limits: Reports indicate that nearly half of spike-specific TCRs are directed at unmutated variant regions. Donors skewed white British and female; clonal diversity was possibly underestimated.

As concerns this clone: Its specificity is unknown.

The sequence was obtained from an adult in good health. The rearrangement uses TRBV29-1 and TRBJ1-1; 8 bases fit TRBD1. Sample: peripheral blood, taken on day 0 of AZD1222 vaccination. The CDR3 sequence is CSVAGGQANTEAFF. The CDR3 nucleotides are TGCAGCGTGGCGGGGGGACAGGCGAACACTGAAGCTTTCTTT.